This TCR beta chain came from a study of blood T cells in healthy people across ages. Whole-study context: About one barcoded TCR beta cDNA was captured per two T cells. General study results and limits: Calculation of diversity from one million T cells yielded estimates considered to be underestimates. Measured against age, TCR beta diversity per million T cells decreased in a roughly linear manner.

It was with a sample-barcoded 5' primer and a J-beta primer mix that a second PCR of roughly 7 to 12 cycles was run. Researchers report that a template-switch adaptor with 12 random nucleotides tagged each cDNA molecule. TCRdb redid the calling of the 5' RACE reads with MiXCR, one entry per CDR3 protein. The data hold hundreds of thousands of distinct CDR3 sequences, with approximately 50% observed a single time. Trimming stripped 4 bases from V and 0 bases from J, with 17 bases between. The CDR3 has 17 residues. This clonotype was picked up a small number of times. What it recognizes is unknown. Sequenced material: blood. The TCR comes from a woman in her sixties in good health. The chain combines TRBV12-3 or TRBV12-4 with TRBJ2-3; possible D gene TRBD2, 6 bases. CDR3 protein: CASSSTRLAPSTDTQYF. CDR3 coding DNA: TGTGCCAGCAGTTCCACTCGGCTAGCGCCTAGCACAGATACGCAGTATTTT.